This T cell receptor (beta chain) was obtained from a study of blood T cell repertoires in COVID-19. Across the study: Sites in the United States, Italy and Spain provided acute and convalescent COVID-19 samples. The analysed material was cDNA or gDNA that came from T cells, B-cell-depleted T cells, or PBMCs.

Authors' data handling: Scientists estimated how many nucleated cells there were by amplifying reference gene primers. Sequencing was performed with immunoSEQ multiplex PCR; in TCRdb, only in-frame clones are kept and a portion is missing. V, J and clone size are taken as reported in that table, and D and trimming were inferred from the DNA itself. The sample shows approximately 170,000 clones, roughly 70% of them seen only once. The CDR3 has 15 residues. The junction had 4 bases not matched to a gene; V was cut back by 4 bases and J by 2 bases. Per the germline V gene, CDR1 is WNHNN and CDR2 is SYGVQD (reference sequence).

Sequencing was done on a sample of peripheral blood. The receptor's source is a woman at least 80 years old with acute or convalescent COVID-19. The chain recombines TRBV10-1 with TRBJ2-7; 11 positions agree with TRBD1. Here the CDR3 reads CASSVGQGATYEQYF. The CDR3 DNA reads TGCGCCAGCAGTGTCGGACAGGGGGCCACCTACGAGCAGTACTTC.